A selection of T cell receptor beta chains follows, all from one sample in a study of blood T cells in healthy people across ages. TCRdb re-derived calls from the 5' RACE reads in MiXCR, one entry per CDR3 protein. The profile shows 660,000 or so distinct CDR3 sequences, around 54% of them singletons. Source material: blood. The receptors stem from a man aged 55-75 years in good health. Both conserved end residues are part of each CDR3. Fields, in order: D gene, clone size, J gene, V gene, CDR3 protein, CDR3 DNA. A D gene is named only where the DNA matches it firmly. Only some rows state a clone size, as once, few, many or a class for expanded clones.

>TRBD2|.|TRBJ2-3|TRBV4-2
CASSLPGLAGGHYSADTQYF
TGTGCCAGCAGCCTACCGGGACTAGCGGGGGGCCACTACTCCGCAGATACGCAGTATTTT
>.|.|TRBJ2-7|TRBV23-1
CAISQPWSGRAYEQYF
TGCGCCATCAGTCAACCTTGGTCTGGCAGGGCCTACGAGCAGTACTTC
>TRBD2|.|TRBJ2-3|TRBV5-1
CASSAERGDTDTQYF
TGCGCCAGCAGCGCCGAGCGGGGGGACACAGATACGCAGTATTTT
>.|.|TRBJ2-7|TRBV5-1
CASSWTSGPSYEQYF
TGCGCCAGCAGTTGGACTTCAGGTCCCTCCTACGAGCAGTACTTC
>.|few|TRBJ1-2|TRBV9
CASSVGQAGYGYTF
TGTGCCAGCAGCGTAGGTCAGGCCGGCTATGGCTACACCTTC
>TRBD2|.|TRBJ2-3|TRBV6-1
CASSPARAGGTATQYF
TGTGCCAGCAGTCCAGCAAGGGCGGGGGGGACGGCAACGCAGTATTTT
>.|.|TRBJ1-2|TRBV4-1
CASSQGPGSVYGYTF
TGCGCCAGCAGCCAAGGGCCGGGGAGTGTCTATGGCTACACCTTC
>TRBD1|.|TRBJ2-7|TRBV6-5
CATSGQGIYEQYF
TGTGCCACCTCGGGACAGGGCATCTACGAGCAGTACTTC
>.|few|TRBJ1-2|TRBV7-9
CASTLSGSRYGYTF
TGTGCCAGCACCTTATCCGGGAGCCGCTATGGCTACACCTTC
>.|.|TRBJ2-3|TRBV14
CASSQVPTTQYF
TGTGCCAGCAGCCAAGTCCCGACCACGCAGTATTTT
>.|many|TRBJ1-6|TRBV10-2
CASSEGQNNSPLHF
TGCGCCAGCAGTGAGGGGCAGAATAATTCACCCCTCCACTTT
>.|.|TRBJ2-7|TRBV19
CASSIGQASYNEQYF
TGTGCCAGTAGTATCGGACAAGCGAGTTACAATGAGCAGTACTTC
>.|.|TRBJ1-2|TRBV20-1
CSAQSLQGFQVGGCTF
TGCAGTGCTCAGTCCCTGCAGGGGTTCCAAGTTGGTGGCTGCACCTTC